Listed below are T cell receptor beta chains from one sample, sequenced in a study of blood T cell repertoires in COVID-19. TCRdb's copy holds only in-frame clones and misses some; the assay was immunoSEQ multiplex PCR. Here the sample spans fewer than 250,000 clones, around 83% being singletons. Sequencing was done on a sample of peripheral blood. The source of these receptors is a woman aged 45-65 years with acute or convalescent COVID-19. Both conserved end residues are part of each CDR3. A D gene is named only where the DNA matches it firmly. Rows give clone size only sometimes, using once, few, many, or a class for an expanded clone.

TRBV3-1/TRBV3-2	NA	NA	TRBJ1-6	CASSLQTNSPLHF	TGTGCCAGCAGCCTACAGACTAATTCACCCCTCCACTTT
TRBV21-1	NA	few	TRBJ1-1	CASAGRTDTEAFF	TGTGCCAGCGCGGGGAGAACGGACACTGAAGCTTTCTTT
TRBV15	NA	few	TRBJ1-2	CATSRDPNYGYTF	TGTGCCACCAGCAGAGATCCGAACTATGGCTACACCTTC
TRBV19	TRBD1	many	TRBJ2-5	CASGVTGGAETQYF	TGTGCCAGTGGTGTGACAGGGGGCGCAGAGACCCAGTACTTC
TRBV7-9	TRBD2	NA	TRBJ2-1	CASSFRSSGLAGGGEQFF	TGTGCCAGCAGCTTTCGGAGTTCTGGACTAGCGGGAGGGGGTGAGCAGTTCTTC
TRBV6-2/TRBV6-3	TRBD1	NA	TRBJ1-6	CASSARQGTLPLHF	TGTGCCAGCAGTGCCAGACAGGGGACATTGCCCCTCCACTTT
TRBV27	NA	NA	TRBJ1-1	CASRGTRNTEAFF	TGTGCCAGCAGGGGGACAAGGAACACTGAAGCTTTCTTT
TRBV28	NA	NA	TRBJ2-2	CASGPGHQRKLFF	TGTGCCAGCGGACCGGGACACCAGCGAAAGCTGTTTTTT
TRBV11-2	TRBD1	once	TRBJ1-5	CASSSGQGNNQPQHF	TGTGCCAGCAGCTCTGGACAGGGTAACAATCAGCCCCAGCATTTT
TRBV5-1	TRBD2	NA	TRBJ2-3	CASSSQPGLAGGSTDTQYF	TGCGCCAGCAGCTCCCAGCCGGGACTAGCGGGGGGGAGCACAGATACGCAGTATTTT
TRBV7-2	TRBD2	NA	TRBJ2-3	CASSFRGSGGARDTQYF	TGTGCCAGCAGCTTTAGAGGTAGCGGGGGGGCAAGAGATACGCAGTATTTT
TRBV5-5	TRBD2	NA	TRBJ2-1	CASSFLITGGYNEQFF	TGTGCCAGCAGCTTCTTAATAACGGGAGGATACAATGAGCAGTTCTTC
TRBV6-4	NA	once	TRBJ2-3	CASSDTAGSTDTQYF	TGTGCCAGCAGTGATACAGCCGGAAGCACAGATACGCAGTATTTT
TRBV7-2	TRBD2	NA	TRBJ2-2	CASTRLAGVSGELFF	TGTGCCAGCACCCGCCTAGCGGGAGTTAGCGGGGAGCTGTTTTTT
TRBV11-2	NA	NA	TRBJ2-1	CASSGSSDEQFF	TGTGCCAGCAGCGGATCGAGCGATGAGCAGTTCTTC
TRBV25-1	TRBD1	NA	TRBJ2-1	CASRGQGYNEQFF	TGTGCCAGCAGGGGACAGGGCTACAATGAGCAGTTCTTC